The next 2 T cell receptor beta chains were all read from a single sample in a study of OX40 agonist ivuxolimab in advanced cancers. Method: immunoSEQ multiplex PCR; TCRdb's copy keeps in-frame clones and lacks some. The table has about 71,000 clones, 86% seen once. Source: CD4+ or CD8+ T cells sorted from blood, taken in a trial of the OX40 agonist ivuxolimab. The source of these receptors is an adult with an advanced solid tumor such as melanoma, head and neck, liver or kidney cancer.

The chain combines TRBV27 with TRBJ1-6; 7 positions match TRBD1. This CDR3 region has 15 residues. In germline, CDR1 is MNHEY, CDR2 SMNVEV (reference sequence). With 7 bases clipped from V and 10 bases from J, the junction kept 13 bases outside the gene matches. This CDR3 reads CASKTPDRAGSPLHF. CDR3 sequence (DNA): TGTGCCAGCAAAACCCCCGACAGGGCGGGCTCACCCCTCCACTTT.

The rearrangement uses TRBV7-2 and TRBJ1-1; D possibly corresponds to TRBD1 (5 bases). The CDR3 has 14 amino acids. Trimming shortened V by 2 bases and J by 4 bases, and 11 bases separated the two germline ends. The germline V gene has CDR1 SGHTA and CDR2 FQGNSA. The CDR3 DNA reads as TGTGCCAGCAGCTTAACAGGAGGAGGCACTGAAGCTTTCTTT. Its protein product is CASSLTGGGTEAFF. The full variable domain, in which reference TRBV7-2 and TRBJ1-1 provide the parts outside the CDR3, is GAGVSQSPSNKVTEKGKDVELRCDPISGHTALYWYRQSLGQGLEFLIYFQGNSAPDKSGLPSDRFSAERTGGSVSTLTIQRTQQEDSAVYLCASSLTGGGTEAFFGQGTRLTVV.